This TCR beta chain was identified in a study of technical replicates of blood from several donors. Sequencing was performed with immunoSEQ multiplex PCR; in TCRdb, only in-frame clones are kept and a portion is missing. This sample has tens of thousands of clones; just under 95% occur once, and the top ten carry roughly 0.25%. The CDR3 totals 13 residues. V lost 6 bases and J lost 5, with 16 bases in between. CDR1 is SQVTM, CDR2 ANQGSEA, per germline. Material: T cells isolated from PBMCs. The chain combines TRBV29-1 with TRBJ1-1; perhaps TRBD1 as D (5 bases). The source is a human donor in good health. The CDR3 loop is CSVPGKHGTEAFF. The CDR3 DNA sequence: TGCAGCGTCCCAGGGAAACATGGTACTGAAGCTTTCTTT.